This T cell receptor (beta chain) was captured by sequencing in a study of identical twins. Germline loops: CDR1 SNHLY, CDR2 FYNNEI. The CDR3 covers 15 residues. V trimming: 3 bases; J trimming: 7 bases; junction bases outside the gene matches: 7. Study-level findings and limits: Out-of-frame sharing of TCR alpha in monozygotic twins was underestimated by models. Not following the same donors, the study drew its conclusions from cross-sectional statistical analysis. Where out-of-frame alpha sequences were twin-shared, they showed excess low generation probability.

A universal primer site was created by template switching, with the cDNA bearing unique molecular identifiers. MiXCR was run by TCRdb on the 5' RACE reads, yielding one entry per CDR3 protein. Counted here are fewer than 450,000 distinct CDR3 sequences, approximately 8.8% occurring once; the ten biggest clones make up approximately 8.9%. This clonotype was seen at least ten times. The antigen is undetermined. The V call is TRBV2, the J call TRBJ2-1; the match to TRBD2 covers 9 bases. The sequenced sample consisted of naive T cells sorted from blood. This clonotype originated in a woman aged 50 to 65 in good health. CDR3 loop: CASSEEVAGANEQFF. The CDR3 bases are TGTGCCAGCAGTGAGGAGGTAGCGGGAGCAAATGAGCAGTTCTTC.